This T cell receptor (beta chain) came from a study of identical twins. TCRdb re-called the 5' RACE reads through MiXCR, storing one row per CDR3 protein. The top ten hold about 1.5% of the sample, which has approximately 890,000 distinct CDR3 sequences, roughly an eighth seen once. In germline, CDR1 is MGHRA, CDR2 YSYEKL. V lost 1 base to trimming and J lost 1 base, with 14 bases between them. The CDR3 has 18 amino acids. These data were also reused for a study on yellow fever vaccine responses in identical twins.

This sequence originates from a woman aged 18-35 years in good health. Source material: PBMCs. The chain combines TRBV4-1 with TRBJ1-6; maybe TRBD1 (5 bases). The CDR3 loop reads CASSQVGQGRSYNSPLHF. The DNA for the CDR3 is TGCGCCAGCAGCCAAGTGGGGCAGGGAAGGTCCTATAATTCACCCCTCCACTTT.